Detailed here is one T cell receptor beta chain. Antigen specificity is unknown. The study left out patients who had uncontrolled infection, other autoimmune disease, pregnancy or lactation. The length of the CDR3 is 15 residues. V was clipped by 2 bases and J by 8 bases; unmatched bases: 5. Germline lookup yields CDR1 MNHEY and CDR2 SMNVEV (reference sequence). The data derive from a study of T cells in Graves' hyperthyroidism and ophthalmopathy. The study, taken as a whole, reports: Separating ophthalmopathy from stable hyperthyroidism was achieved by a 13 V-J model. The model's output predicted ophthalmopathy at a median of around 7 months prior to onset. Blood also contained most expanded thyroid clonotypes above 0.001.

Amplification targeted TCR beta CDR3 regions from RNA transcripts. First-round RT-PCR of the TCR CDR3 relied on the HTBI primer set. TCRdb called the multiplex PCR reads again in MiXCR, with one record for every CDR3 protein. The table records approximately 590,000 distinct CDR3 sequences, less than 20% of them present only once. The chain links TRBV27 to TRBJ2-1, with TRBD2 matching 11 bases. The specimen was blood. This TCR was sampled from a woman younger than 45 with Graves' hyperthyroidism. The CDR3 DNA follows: TGTGCCAGCAGTTTAATAGCGGGAGGGTGGGATGAGCAGTTCTTC. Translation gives CASSLIAGGWDEQFF.